Reported below is one T cell receptor (beta chain). Which antigen it targets is not known. The read terminates 3 residues before the CDR3 end, so the remaining end is supplied by the germline J gene. This sample was included in a study of T cells in women clearing cervical HPV infection (dated by TCRdb to the late 2010s). At the level of the whole study: Cases were about 25 women with histologically confirmed HPV16-related CIN3 or worse, including a couple of invasive cancers. The roughly 25 controls were women who cleared a single incident HPV16 infection within 12 months without developing precancer or cancer. Blood from cases was drawn at the visit where the lesion was first identified, while blood from controls was drawn once the infection was no longer detected. For cases, the median interval between lesion detection and blood sampling was roughly 150 days, with an interquartile range of about 85 to 220 days. Since HLA typing was available for only a few women, HLA type could not be ruled out as a confounder. This exploratory proof-of-principle case-control study, nested within the Guanacaste HPV Natural History Study in Costa Rica, compared TCR repertoires among women with different cervical HPV16 outcomes. Cases and controls were matched on year of sample collection and on age within five years. Median age was about 30 years in cases versus less than 40 in controls, and baseline characteristics did not differ significantly. The parent cohort enrolled approximately 9,200 women aged 18 or older in Guanacaste, Costa Rica, during about 1992 to 1995 and followed them for approximately seven years. Quality controls consisted of five blinded duplicates per group, for a total of roughly 60 samples made up of approximately 50 participants and ten or so replicates. What the work shows at the level of the full study, not this receptor alone: TCR repertoire richness was significantly higher in CIN3+ cases than in controls across sequencing depths, while evenness did not differ. Whether associations preceded infection or resulted from infection could not be shown with the cross-sectional design, and effector/memory subsets and HPV-specific T cells were not isolated. Lower TRBV6-7 relative abundance was observed in cases than in controls (roughly 0.12% versus 0.15%; Bonferroni P = 0.0008). Because the number of T cells per sample was unknown, the richness differences could reflect varying T-cell content rather than repertoire biology. Random forest classifiers that combined richness and V gene abundances separated cases from controls with an estimated AUC of less than 0.85.

V is cut by 0 bases and J by 3 bases, and the space between the germline ends is 19 bases. From cysteine to phenylalanine, the CDR3 is 17 amino acids long. The CDR3 was read in part: 42 bases, with the frame set at base 1. CDR1 and CDR2 are read off the germline V gene as SGHRS and YFSETQ. Every participant had a single incident cervical HPV16 infection, and women with prevalent HPV16 infections were excluded. Cervical HPV DNA was detected with MY09/MY11 PCR, and genotyping was done by dot-blot hybridization. Approximately 15 mL of heparinized blood were centrifuged, and the buffy coat was split into aliquots, frozen at -30 degrees C, and then kept at -80 degrees C. Genomic DNA was extracted from buffy coat specimens using QIAGEN kits. Using the immunoSEQ assay, multiplex PCR amplified TCR beta CDR3 regions from an average of approximately 1,100 ng of genomic DNA per sample. To correct primer bias, the assay used a complete synthetic TCR repertoire to set an amplification baseline. Amplicons were sequenced on the Illumina platform. In the original analysis: Sequences were error-corrected by clustering with frequency ratios and a modified nearest-neighbor algorithm and were then analyzed in the immunoSEQ Analyzer with IMGT gene definitions. At each rarefaction depth, TCR richness and evenness were averaged across 20 rarefaction repeats, and any sample with fewer sequences than the depth was left out. Relative abundances of V, D and J genes were compared between groups using Wilcoxon rank sum tests, with FDR correction applied. For the blinded duplicates, the intraclass correlation was 95.6% for TCR richness and averaged around 76% across roughly 69 gene segments. In its TCRdb copy, this immuneACCESS table keeps in-frame sequences only and misses some clones. Where compared with another copy, unresolved V genes explain less than half of these, and the others have no known cause. The D gene and trimming were derived from the DNA, and the V and J assignments and clone size from that table. The sample's clone listing holds around 39,000 clones. The ten biggest clones cover 6.4% of the sample.

Sequencing was performed on blood buffy coat. The V and J segments used are TRBV5-1 and TRBJ2-7; the D gene cannot be named for sure. This TCR derives from a woman between 18 and 69 years old with a cervical HPV16 infection that either progressed to CIN3+ or cleared (not recorded which). The part of the CDR3 DNA that was read is TGCGCCAGCAGCTTGGCCCCAGGTAACACCAATATCTACGAG. It translates as CASSLAPGNTNIYE. The full CDR3 protein reads CASSLAPGNTNIYEQYF.